This entry concerns a single TCR beta chain. The data are from a study of blood T cell repertoires in COVID-19. Original processing methods: Amplification of reference gene primers was used by the study to estimate nucleated cell counts. Assay: immunoSEQ multiplex PCR; the TCRdb copy retains only in-frame clones and omits some. For V, J and clone size, that table is used; D and trimming come from the DNA. The repertoire has tens of thousands of clones, approximately 91% of them found once; the top ten carry around 5.8%. The CDR3 has 14 amino acids. Germline values: CDR1 KGHDR, CDR2 SFDVKD. Trimming at V came to 5 bases and at J to 5 bases, leaving 6 bases not matched to a gene.

Source material: peripheral blood. This receptor was taken from a woman of 80 years or more with acute or convalescent COVID-19. The rearrangement joins TRBV24-1 to TRBJ2-3, with TRBD2 matching over 7 bases. The CDR3 here is CATSAGGGEDTQYF. CDR3 nucleotides: TGTGCCACCAGTGCGGGGGGTGGTGAAGATACGCAGTATTTT.